This entry lists 4 T cell receptor beta chains sequenced from one sample in a study of T cells in Graves' hyperthyroidism and ophthalmopathy (dated by TCRdb to about 2019). The library was produced with multiplex PCR. The instrument given in TCRdb is Illumina HiSeq 2000. The TCR beta CDR3 regions were amplified from RNA transcripts. For the first round of RT-PCR on the TCR CDR3, the HTBI primer set was used together with the Qiagen OneStep RT-PCR kit. TCRdb reworked the public reads: Q25 trimming with fastp, MiXCR clone assembly, productive beta chains retained. Rows matching on CDR3 protein sequence are summarized as one entry with the most common DNA and genes. Present in this sample are hundreds of thousands of distinct CDR3 sequences, around 15% of which were seen just once. The ten most abundant clones make up 14% of the sample. Sample: blood. The receptor source for this set is a woman aged 40 to 50 with Graves' hyperthyroidism.

About this clonotype: This CDR3 fails to terminate in the conserved phenylalanine or tryptophan, so it likely reflects a read error. This chain links TRBV28 with TRBJ1-1; 7 nucleotides agree with TRBD1. Germline V CDR1 and CDR2: MDHEN, SYDVKM. The J segment lost 5 bases and the V segment lost 7 bases, leaving 13 bases of the junction unmatched. The CDR3 is 15 residues long. The CDR3 bases are TGTGCCAGCAACGACGTACAGGGGCGACGGACTGAAGCTTTCCTT. It specifies CASNDVQGRRTEAFL.

This clonotype was counted many times. V usage is TRBV15 and J usage is TRBJ2-3; 9 bases agree with TRBD2. CDR1 and CDR2 from the germline V gene are LNHNV and YYDKDF (reference sequence). This CDR3 is 18 amino acids long. Unmatched junction bases numbered 10, after V lost 3 bases and J lost 0 bases. DNA for the CDR3: TGTGCCACCAGCAGCTCGACTACGACTAGCGGAAGCACAGATACGCAGTATTTT. Amino acids: CATSSSTTTSGSTDTQYF.

This clonotype was found many times. This chain joins TRBV11-3 and TRBJ2-7; TRBD2 matches 9 bases. CDR3 length: 18 amino acids. Trimming took 0 bases from V and 3 from J; bases not matched to a gene: 12. Germline V gene sequence: CDR1 SGHNT, CDR2 YENEEA. This CDR3 reads CASSLEVAGVGLGYEQYF. The CDR3 DNA reads as TGTGCCAGCAGCTTAGAGGTAGCGGGAGTCGGTCTCGGCTACGAGCAGTACTTC.

As for this clonotype: This clone may be a read error of a much larger clone one base away. This chain links TRBV18 with TRBJ2-1; the D call may be TRBD1 or TRBD2 (5 bases each). This CDR3 is 13 amino acids long. Looked up from germline, CDR1 is KGHSH and CDR2 is LQKENI. Trimming left V 5 bases short and J 2 bases short, with 7 bases between. The CDR3 reads CASSEGTYNEQFF. The CDR3, as DNA: TGTGCCAGCTCAGAGGGGACCTACAATGAGCAGTTCTTC.